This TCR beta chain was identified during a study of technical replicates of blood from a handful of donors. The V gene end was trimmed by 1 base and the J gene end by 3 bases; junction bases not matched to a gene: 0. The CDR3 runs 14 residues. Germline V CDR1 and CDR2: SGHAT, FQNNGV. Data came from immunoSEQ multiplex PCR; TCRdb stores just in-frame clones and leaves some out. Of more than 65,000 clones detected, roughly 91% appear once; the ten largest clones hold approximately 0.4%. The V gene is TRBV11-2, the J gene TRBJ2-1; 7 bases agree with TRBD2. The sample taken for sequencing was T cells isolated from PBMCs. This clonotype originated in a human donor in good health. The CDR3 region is CASSLGTSYNEQFF. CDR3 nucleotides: TGTGCCAGCAGCTTAGGGACTAGCTACAATGAGCAGTTCTTC. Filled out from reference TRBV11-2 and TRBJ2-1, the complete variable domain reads EAGVAQSPRYKIIEKRQSVAFWCNPISGHATLYWYQQILGQGPKLLIQFQNNGVVDDSQLPKDRFSAERLKGVDSTLKIQPAKLEDSAVYLCASSLGTSYNEQFFGPGTRLTVL.